This TCR beta chain was recorded in a study of blood T cell repertoires in COVID-19. Across the study: COVID-19 samples from acute and convalescent phases originated in the United States, Italy and Spain.

CDR3 length: 14 residues. Germline lookup yields CDR1 SNHLY and CDR2 FYNNEI. V was cut by 2 bases and J by 4 bases, with 12 bases left in between. Seattle-derived patients entered the study during active infection and were followed longitudinally. This clone appeared a single time. Methods used by the authors: Nucleated cell number was recorded as an estimate derived from reference gene primer amplification. The assay was immunoSEQ multiplex PCR, and TCRdb's table has in-frame clones only and misses some. V, J and clone size were drawn from that table, and D and trimming were deduced from the DNA. This sample has about 300,000 clones, with roughly 86% found just once.

Sample: peripheral blood. The chain joins TRBV2 to TRBJ2-7, with a tentative D call TRBD1 (7 bases). The TCR sequence derives from a woman younger than 45 with COVID-19, enrolled during active disease. CDR3 coding DNA: TGTGCCAGCAGTGAAAGCAGGGGGGCTTACGAGCAGTACTTC. Protein: CASSESRGAYEQYF.